Shown below are 20 T cell receptor beta chains from a single sample sequenced in a study of OX40 agonist ivuxolimab in advanced cancers. Only in-frame clones appear in the TCRdb table, and some are missing; sequencing was by immunoSEQ multiplex PCR. The sample lists roughly 60,000 clones; roughly 80% were seen once. The sequencing here drew on CD4+ or CD8+ T cells sorted from blood, taken in a trial of the OX40 agonist ivuxolimab. The source of these receptors is an adult with an advanced solid tumor such as melanoma, head and neck, liver or kidney cancer.

This sequence joins TRBV29-1 and TRBJ1-1; maybe TRBD1 (6 bases). CDR3 length: 13 amino acids. V gave up 7 bases and J gave up 4 bases, with 16 bases separating them. From germline, CDR1 is SQVTM and CDR2 ANQGSEA. The CDR3 DNA is TGCAGCGCCGCCAAGGGGGGGGGCACTGAAGCTTTCTTT. Amino acids: CSAAKGGGTEAFF.

V is TRBV11-3 and J is TRBJ2-1; TRBD2 matches at 11 bases. The CDR3 consists of 17 residues. V dropped 4 bases and J dropped 0; count of bases not matched to a gene: 5. In germline, CDR1 is SGHNT, CDR2 YENEEA. The CDR3 sequence is CASSCWTSGCSYNEQFF. The CDR3, as DNA: TGTGCCAGCAGCTGTTGGACTAGCGGGTGCTCCTACAATGAGCAGTTCTTC.

The rearrangement joins TRBV2 to TRBJ2-5; 7 nucleotides agree with TRBD2. The CDR3 is 13 amino acids. Germline CDR1 reads SNHLY; CDR2 reads FYNNEI. V shed 8 bases and J 4 bases; nucleotides not matched to a gene: 7. The CDR3: CASDAGVRETQYF. The CDR3 coding sequence is TGTGCCAGCGATGCGGGAGTTCGAGAGACCCAGTACTTC.

This chain connects TRBV14 to TRBJ2-1, with 10 positions matching TRBD2. This CDR3 contains 18 residues. Trimming cost V 3 bases and J 5 bases; bases outside gene matches: 13. Germline-derived CDR1 and CDR2 are SGHDN and FVKESK. For the CDR3, the DNA is TGTGCCAGCAGCCAGAGAGTGGTTCTAGCGGGAGTAAACAATGAGCAGTTCTTC. Its protein is CASSQRVVLAGVNNEQFF.

This chain uses TRBV28 with TRBJ1-1; D is unresolved. The CDR3 covers 12 residues. Germline V gene data show CDR1 as MDHEN and CDR2 as SYDVKM. Deletions cut 7 bases from V and 4 bases from J, with 10 bases between. This CDR3 is CASNHRSTEAFF. The DNA for the CDR3 is TGTGCCAGCAACCATCGAAGCACTGAAGCTTTCTTT.

The V gene is TRBV2, the J gene TRBJ1-2; 8 bases agree with TRBD1. J was trimmed by 4 bases and V by 6 bases; bases with no gene match: 7. Germline loops: CDR1 SNHLY, CDR2 FYNNEI. The CDR3 consists of 14 residues. CDR3 nucleotide sequence: TGTGCCAGCAGATCGACAGGGGTGGGCTATGGCTACACCTTC. It yields the protein CASRSTGVGYGYTF.

This chain connects TRBV7-9 to TRBJ2-3, with no clear D. There are 15 residues in the CDR3. Germline V gene sequence: CDR1 SEHNR, CDR2 FQNEAQ (reference sequence). The V and J ends lost 5 bases and 4 bases respectively, with 16 bases between them. The CDR3 region has the DNA TGTGCCAGCAGCCCGTCCGGAGCCGGCCCAGATACGCAGTATTTT. Protein product: CASSPSGAGPDTQYF.

A word on this clone: The CDR3 does not end in the conserved phenylalanine or tryptophan, so this is likely a read error. The DNA is left out, because the CDR3 cannot be placed on it with certainty; the CDR3 is given as TCRdb lists it. The chain carries TRBV5-6 and TRBJ2-7; the D call TRBD1 from the table was never checked on the DNA. CDR1 is SGHDT and CDR2 is YYEEEE in the germline V gene. Ends included, the CDR3 has 13 residues. This CDR3 reads CASSLRGGFPQGI.

The chain's CDR3 is CASSGTLEKLFF. CDR3 coding DNA: TGTGCCAGCAGTGGAACTCTGGAAAAACTGTTTTTT. The rearrangement joins TRBV2 to TRBJ1-4; D gene ambiguous. The V end lost 4 bases, the J end lost 8 bases, and 8 bases lay between the germline ends. In germline, CDR1 is SNHLY, CDR2 FYNNEI. The CDR3 sequence is 12 residues long.

The chain is built from TRBV19 and TRBJ1-5; TRBD1 matches at 9 bases. V lost 4 bases, J lost 6 bases, and 10 bases stayed unmatched. The CDR3 is made up of 16 amino acids. Germline CDR1 and CDR2: LNHDA and SQIVND (reference sequence). CDR3 loop: CASSNIDRGMGQPQHF. For the CDR3, the DNA is TGTGCCAGTAGTAATATTGACAGGGGGATGGGTCAGCCCCAGCATTTT. The complete variable domain, with remaining parts taken from reference TRBV19 and TRBJ1-5, reads DGGITQSPKYLFRKEGQNVTLSCEQNLNHDAMYWYRQDPGQGLRLIYYSQIVNDFQKGDIAEGYSVSREKKESFPLTVTSAQKNPTAFYLCASSNIDRGMGQPQHFGDGTRLSIL.

The V call is TRBV19, the J call TRBJ2-7; 11 bases map to TRBD2. The CDR3 spans 15 residues. With V trimmed by 1 base and J by 3 bases, 2 bases remained unmatched. Germline V CDR1 and CDR2: LNHDA, SQIVND (reference sequence). The CDR3 DNA follows: TGTGCCAGTAGTATAGCCGGGACTAGCGGCTACGAGCAGTACTTC. Amino acids: CASSIAGTSGYEQYF.

This clone was seen a few times. This chain links TRBV15 with TRBJ1-3; TRBD1 might be the D (5 bases). Germline CDR1 and CDR2: LNHNV and YYDKDF (reference sequence). The length of the CDR3 is 15 residues. The V end was cut by 5 bases, the J end by 4 bases, with 15 bases between. This chain's CDR3 is CATSGGGVRGNTIYF. The CDR3 coding sequence is TGTGCCACCAGCGGGGGGGGAGTTCGCGGAAACACCATATATTTT. Full variable domain (missing parts from reference TRBV15 and TRBJ1-3): DAMVIQNPRYQVTQFGKPVTLSCSQTLNHNVMYWYQQKSSQAPKLLFHYYDKDFNNEADTPDNFQSRRPNTSFCFLDIRSPGLGDTAMYLCATSGGGVRGNTIYFGEGSWLTVV.

The chain combines TRBV5-4 with TRBJ2-1; 7 bases are shared with TRBD2. The CDR3 consists of 15 residues. J gave up 7 bases and V 1 base, and 8 bases lay outside the gene matches. Germline V lookup: CDR1 SGHNT, CDR2 YYREEE (reference sequence). The CDR3 nucleotides are TGTGCCAGCAGCTTGCTCGCGGGAGACGGGAATGAGCAGTTCTTC. Translated, it gives CASSLLAGDGNEQFF.

The chain carries TRBV4-3 and TRBJ2-7, with 11 bases identical to TRBD1. Unmatched junction bases numbered 8, after V lost 2 bases and J lost 5 bases. CDR3 length equals 16 residues. Germline lookup yields CDR1 LGHNA and CDR2 YSLEER. Written as DNA, the CDR3 is TGCGCCAGCAGCCAATCACCCGGGACAGGGGGACACGAGCAGTACTTC. This translates into CASSQSPGTGGHEQYF.

This clone was counted a single time. The chain is built from TRBV6-6 and TRBJ1-5; tentative D call: TRBD1 (5 bases). Germline V gives CDR1 MNHNY, CDR2 SVGAGI (reference sequence). The CDR3 extends over 14 amino acids. V shed 6 bases and J shed 1 base, with 10 bases lying between them. CDR3 region: CASSRDASNQPQHF. DNA for the CDR3: TGTGCCAGCAGCAGGGACGCCAGCAATCAGCCCCAGCATTTT.

This chain joins TRBV6-4 and TRBJ2-1, with D uncertain. Trimming left V 4 bases short and J 0 bases short, with 10 bases between. The CDR3 is made up of 15 amino acids. Germline CDR1 reads MRHNA; CDR2 reads SNTAGT. The CDR3 DNA follows: TGTGCCAGCAGTGCAGAACTCGGCTCCTACAATGAGCAGTTCTTC. Translating it yields CASSAELGSYNEQFF.

This chain joins TRBV6-5 and TRBJ1-1, with D hard to call. V lost 7 bases and J lost 1, with 10 bases in between. CDR1 and CDR2 (germline): MNHEY, SVGAGI. This CDR3 comprises 13 residues. The CDR3 spells CASMKQQNTEAFF. The DNA for the CDR3 is TGTGCCAGCATGAAACAGCAGAACACTGAAGCTTTCTTT.

The gene calls are TRBV9 and TRBJ1-4; no definite D call. The CDR3 contains 15 residues. Trimming took 4 bases from V and 8 from J, leaving 18 bases between them. CDR1 is SGDLS and CDR2 is YYNGEE in the germline V gene. The CDR3 DNA is TGTGCCAGCAGCCCCGCCGGGGAAAGCTCGGAAAAACTGTTTTTT. It is translated as CASSPAGESSEKLFF.

The chain uses TRBV4-3 and TRBJ1-5; D is uncertain. Germline CDR1 reads LGHNA; CDR2 reads YSLEER. V lost 4 bases, J lost 7 bases, and 11 bases lay in between. The CDR3 extends over 13 amino acids. In DNA form, the CDR3 reads TGCGCCAGCAGCCTTGGGCCTCAACAGCCCCAGCATTTT. As protein: CASSLGPQQPQHF.

This clone was seen just once. V usage is TRBV7-3 and J usage is TRBJ1-2; 7 bases are shared with TRBD1. Germline assignment: CDR1 SGHTA and CDR2 FQGTGA. Losses at the gene ends were 5 bases for V and 8 bases for J; bases not matched to a gene: 17. This CDR3 has 16 residues. CDR3: CASSGRDSALEGGYTF. CDR3 nucleotide sequence: TGTGCCAGCAGCGGGCGGGACAGCGCGCTCGAAGGGGGCTACACCTTC.